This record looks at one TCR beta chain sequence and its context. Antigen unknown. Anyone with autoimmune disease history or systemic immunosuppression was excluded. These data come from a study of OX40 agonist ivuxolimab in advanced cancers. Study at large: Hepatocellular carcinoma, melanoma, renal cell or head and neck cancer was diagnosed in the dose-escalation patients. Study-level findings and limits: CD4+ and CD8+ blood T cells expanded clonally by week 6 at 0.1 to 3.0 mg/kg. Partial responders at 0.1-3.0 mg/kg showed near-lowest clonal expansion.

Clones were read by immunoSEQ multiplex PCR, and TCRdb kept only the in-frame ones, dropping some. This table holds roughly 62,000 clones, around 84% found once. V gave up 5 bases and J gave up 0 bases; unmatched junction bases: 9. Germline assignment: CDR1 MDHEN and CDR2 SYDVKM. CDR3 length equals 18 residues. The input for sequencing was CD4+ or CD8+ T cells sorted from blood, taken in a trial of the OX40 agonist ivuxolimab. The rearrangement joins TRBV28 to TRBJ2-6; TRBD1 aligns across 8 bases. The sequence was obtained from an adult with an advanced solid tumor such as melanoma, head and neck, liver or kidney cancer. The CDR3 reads CASSPPGQVSSGANVLTF. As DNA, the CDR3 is TGTGCCAGCAGTCCGCCGGGACAGGTGTCCTCTGGGGCCAACGTCCTGACTTTC.